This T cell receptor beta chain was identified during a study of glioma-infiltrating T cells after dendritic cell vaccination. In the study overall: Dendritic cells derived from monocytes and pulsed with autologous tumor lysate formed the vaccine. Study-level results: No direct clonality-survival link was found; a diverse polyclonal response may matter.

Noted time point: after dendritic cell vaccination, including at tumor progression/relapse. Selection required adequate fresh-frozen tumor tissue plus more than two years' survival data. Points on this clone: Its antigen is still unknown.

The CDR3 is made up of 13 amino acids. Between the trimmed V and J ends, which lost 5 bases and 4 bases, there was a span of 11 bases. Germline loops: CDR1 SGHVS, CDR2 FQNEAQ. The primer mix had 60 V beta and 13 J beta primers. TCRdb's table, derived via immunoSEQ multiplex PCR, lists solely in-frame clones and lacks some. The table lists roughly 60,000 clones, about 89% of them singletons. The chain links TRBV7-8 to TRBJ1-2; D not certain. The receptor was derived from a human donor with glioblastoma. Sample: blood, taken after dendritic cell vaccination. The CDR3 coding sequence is TGTGCCAGCAGCCCCACGAGGCCCTATGGCTACACCTTC. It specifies CASSPTRPYGYTF.